This T cell receptor beta chain derives from a study of identical twins. The study's findings and limits: Out-of-frame alpha sequences common to twins exhibited an excess of low generation probability.

This clonotype was counted between two and nine times. As yet, its antigen is unknown. V lost 2 bases, J lost 5 bases, and 8 bases stayed unmatched. The CDR3 has 15 amino acids. CDR1 and CDR2 (germline): MNHEY, SVGAGI. TCRdb re-analysed the 5' RACE reads in MiXCR, keeping a single row per CDR3 protein. The sample has about 500,000 distinct CDR3 sequences, roughly 13% seen once; the top ten hold more than 0.8%. The sample was also linked to a second study, of yellow fever vaccine responses in identical twins.

Sequenced sample: CD4+ T cells sorted from blood. This chain links TRBV6-5 with TRBJ2-5, with 7 bases matching TRBD2. The TCR originated in a woman aged 18-30 years in good health. CDR3 in amino acids: CASSYRPGGFETQYF. The CDR3 DNA reads as TGTGCCAGCAGTTACCGTCCGGGAGGTTTCGAGACCCAGTACTTC.